These 3 T cell receptor beta chains originate from one sample sequenced in a study of cytomegalovirus exposure and HLA in healthy donors. Assay used: immunoSEQ multiplex PCR; TCRdb lists only in-frame clones, some missing. The sample consists of roughly 230,000 clones, about nine tenths of them appearing once. The sequencing input was PBMCs. The receptors stem from a woman in her thirties in good health and CMV-seronegative.

This clone was picked up one time. CDR3 protein: CASGLVTGGQGNYEQYF. CDR3 coding DNA: TGTGCTAGTGGTTTGGTAACTGGGGGACAGGGAAACTACGAGCAGTACTTC. The chain uses TRBV12-5 and TRBJ2-7; TRBD1 aligns across 9 bases. The CDR3 spans 17 residues. With V trimmed by 0 bases and J by 3 bases, 9 bases remained unmatched. Per germline, CDR1 LGHNT and CDR2 FRNRAP.

CDR3 nucleotides: TGTGCCAGCAGCTTGTCCGGCTTAGCCTACAATGAGCAGTTCTTC. Its translation: CASSLSGLAYNEQFF. This chain uses TRBV5-5 with TRBJ2-1; no clear D. V gave up 1 base and J gave up 2 bases, with 10 bases separating them. This CDR3 is 15 amino acids long. Germline V CDR1 and CDR2: SGHKS, YYEKEE (reference sequence).

This rearrangement joins TRBV25-1 to TRBJ1-3, with a weak D call TRBD1 (6 bases). The CDR3 has 14 amino acids. CDR1 is MGHDK, CDR2 SYGVNS, per germline. The V end lost 2 bases, the J end lost 5 bases, and 10 bases lay between the germline ends. The CDR3 protein is CASSEQGRRNTIYF. In DNA, the CDR3 is TGTGCCAGCAGTGAACAGGGGAGAAGAAACACCATATATTTT.